Presented here are 3 T cell receptor beta chains from one specimen sequenced in a study of T cells in Graves' hyperthyroidism and ophthalmopathy. Amplified TCR beta CDR3 regions derived from RNA transcripts. First-round RT-PCR targeting the TCR CDR3 was performed with the HTBI primer set. Via MiXCR, TCRdb re-called the multiplex PCR reads, giving one row per CDR3 protein. The sample has approximately 330,000 distinct CDR3 sequences, 21% seen once. The sequencing sample was made of blood. The receptors originated from a woman in her forties or fifties with Graves' hyperthyroidism.

Ten or more counts support this clonotype. V and J are TRBV11-3 and TRBJ2-7; D gene ambiguous. V dropped 1 base and J dropped 0 bases, with 13 bases sitting between them. Germline CDR1 and CDR2: SGHNT and YENEEA. This CDR3 comprises 16 residues. The CDR3 is CASSLVFGSNSYEQYF. CDR3 DNA: TGTGCCAGCAGCTTAGTGTTCGGCAGCAACTCCTACGAGCAGTACTTC.

This clonotype has only a few counts. The chain has TRBV13 and TRBJ2-1, with 8 bases aligning to TRBD2. Per germline, CDR1 PRHDT and CDR2 FYEKMQ (reference sequence). The CDR3 totals 15 residues. With V trimmed by 5 bases and J by 10 bases, 13 bases remained unmatched. The CDR3, as DNA: TGTGCCAGCAGCGCGAAGACTAGCGCCGGGTTCGAGCAGTTCTTC. Translated, it gives CASSAKTSAGFEQFF.

At least ten counts were recorded for this clonotype. This chain uses TRBV10-3 with TRBJ1-2; 8 bases agree with TRBD1. V trimming: 2 bases; J trimming: 1 base; junction bases outside the gene matches: 6. CDR3 length: 16 residues. CDR1 is ENHRY and CDR2 is SYGVKD in the germline V gene. The CDR3 loop reads CAISEPQGALNYGYTF. The CDR3 nucleotides read TGTGCCATCAGTGAGCCGCAGGGGGCGCTTAACTATGGCTACACCTTC.